This TCR beta chain was sequenced in a study of TIL therapy for anti-PD-1-resistant metastatic lung cancer. The time point denotes: pre-treatment sample, taken before nivolumab and TIL therapy. V lost 4 bases, J lost 10 bases, and 14 bases lay in between. This CDR3 contains 14 residues. CDR1 is MDHEN, CDR2 SYDVKM, per germline. Study-level findings and limits: The cohort had more treatment-naive, never-smoker and oncogene-addicted patients than typical.

The libraries were made with immunoSEQ v3. Profiled with immunoSEQ multiplex PCR; TCRdb holds only in-frame clones, not every one. The sample consists of approximately 47,000 clones, 86% of them appearing once. Concerning this clone: Its antigen is undetermined.

The TCR comes from a person aged 25 to 85 with non-small cell lung cancer. This specimen consisted of blood, obtained at baseline. V and J are TRBV28 and TRBJ1-6; no definite D call. CDR3 DNA sequence: TGTGCCAGCAGTTACCGGGGAGTGAGCTCACCCCTCCACTTT. Translating it yields CASSYRGVSSPLHF.